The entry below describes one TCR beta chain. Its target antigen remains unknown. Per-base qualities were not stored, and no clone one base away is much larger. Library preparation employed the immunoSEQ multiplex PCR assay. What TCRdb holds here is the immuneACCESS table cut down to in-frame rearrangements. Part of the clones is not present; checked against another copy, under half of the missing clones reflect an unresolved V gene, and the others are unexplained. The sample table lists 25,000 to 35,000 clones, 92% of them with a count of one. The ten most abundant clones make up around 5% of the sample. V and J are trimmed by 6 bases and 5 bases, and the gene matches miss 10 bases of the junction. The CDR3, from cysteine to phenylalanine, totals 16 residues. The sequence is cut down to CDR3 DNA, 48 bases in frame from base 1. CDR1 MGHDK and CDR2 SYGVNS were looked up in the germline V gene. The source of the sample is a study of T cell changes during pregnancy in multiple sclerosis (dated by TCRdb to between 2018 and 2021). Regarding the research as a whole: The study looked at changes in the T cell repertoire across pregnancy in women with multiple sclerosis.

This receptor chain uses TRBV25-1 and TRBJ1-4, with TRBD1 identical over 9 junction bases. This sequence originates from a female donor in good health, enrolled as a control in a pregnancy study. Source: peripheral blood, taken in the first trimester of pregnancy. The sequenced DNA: TGTGCCAGCAGCTCCGGGACAGGGCCTCTGAATGAAAAACTGTTTTTT. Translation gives CASSSGTGPLNEKLFF.